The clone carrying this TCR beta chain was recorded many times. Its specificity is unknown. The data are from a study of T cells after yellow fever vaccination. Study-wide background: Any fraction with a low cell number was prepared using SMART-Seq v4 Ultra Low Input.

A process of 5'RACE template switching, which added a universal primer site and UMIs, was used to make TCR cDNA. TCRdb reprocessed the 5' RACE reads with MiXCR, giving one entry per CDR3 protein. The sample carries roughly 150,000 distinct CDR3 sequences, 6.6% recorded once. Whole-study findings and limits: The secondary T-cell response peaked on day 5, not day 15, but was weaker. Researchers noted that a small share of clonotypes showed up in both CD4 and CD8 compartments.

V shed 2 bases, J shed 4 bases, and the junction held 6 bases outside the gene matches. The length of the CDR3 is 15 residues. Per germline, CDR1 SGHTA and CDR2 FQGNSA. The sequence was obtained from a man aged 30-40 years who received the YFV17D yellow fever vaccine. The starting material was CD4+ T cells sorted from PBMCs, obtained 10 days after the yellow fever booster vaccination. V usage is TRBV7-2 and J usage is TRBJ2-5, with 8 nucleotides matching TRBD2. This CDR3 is CASSLRGAGVETQYF. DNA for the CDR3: TGTGCCAGCAGCTTAAGGGGAGCGGGAGTAGAGACCCAGTACTTC.